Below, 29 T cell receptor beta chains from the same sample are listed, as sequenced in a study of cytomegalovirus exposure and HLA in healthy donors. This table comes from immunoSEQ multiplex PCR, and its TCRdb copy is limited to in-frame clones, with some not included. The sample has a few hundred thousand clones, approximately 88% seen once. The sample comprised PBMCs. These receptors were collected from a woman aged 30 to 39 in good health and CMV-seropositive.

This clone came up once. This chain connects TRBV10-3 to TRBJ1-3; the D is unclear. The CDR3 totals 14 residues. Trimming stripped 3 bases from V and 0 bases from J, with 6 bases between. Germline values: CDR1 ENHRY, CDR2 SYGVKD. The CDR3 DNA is TGTGCCATCAGTGACTCTACCTCTGGAAACACCATATATTTT. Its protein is CAISDSTSGNTIYF.

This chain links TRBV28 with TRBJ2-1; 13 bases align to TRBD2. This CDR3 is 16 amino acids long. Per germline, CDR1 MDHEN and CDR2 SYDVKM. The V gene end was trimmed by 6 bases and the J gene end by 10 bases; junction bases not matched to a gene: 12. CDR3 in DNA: TGTGCCAGCAGCTCACGACTAGCGGGAGGTTTCATCGAGCAGTTCTTC. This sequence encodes CASSSRLAGGFIEQFF.

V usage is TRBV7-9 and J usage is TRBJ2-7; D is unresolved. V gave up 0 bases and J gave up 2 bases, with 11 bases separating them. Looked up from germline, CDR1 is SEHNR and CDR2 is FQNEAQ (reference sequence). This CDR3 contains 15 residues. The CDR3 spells CASSLAATAAYEQYF. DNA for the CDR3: TGTGCCAGCAGCTTAGCGGCGACCGCCGCCTACGAGCAGTACTTC.

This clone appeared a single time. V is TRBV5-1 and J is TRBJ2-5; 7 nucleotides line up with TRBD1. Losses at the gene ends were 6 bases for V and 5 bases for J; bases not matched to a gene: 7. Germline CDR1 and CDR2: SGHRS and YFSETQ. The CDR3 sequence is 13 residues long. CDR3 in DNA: TGCGCCAGCAAGGACAGGCTTGGGGAGACCCAGTACTTC. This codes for CASKDRLGETQYF.

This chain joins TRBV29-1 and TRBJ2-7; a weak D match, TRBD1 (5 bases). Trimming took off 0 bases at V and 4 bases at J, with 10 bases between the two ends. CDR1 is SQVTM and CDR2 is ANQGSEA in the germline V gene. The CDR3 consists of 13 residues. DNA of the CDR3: TGCAGCGTTGAAGAGGCGACAGATTACGAGCAGTACTTC. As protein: CSVEEATDYEQYF.

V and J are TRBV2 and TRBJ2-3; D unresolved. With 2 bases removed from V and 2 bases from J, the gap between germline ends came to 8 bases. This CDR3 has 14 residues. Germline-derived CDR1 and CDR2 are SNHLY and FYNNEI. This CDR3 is CASSEFAVTDTQYF. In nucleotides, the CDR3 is TGTGCCAGCAGTGAATTTGCTGTCACAGATACGCAGTATTTT.

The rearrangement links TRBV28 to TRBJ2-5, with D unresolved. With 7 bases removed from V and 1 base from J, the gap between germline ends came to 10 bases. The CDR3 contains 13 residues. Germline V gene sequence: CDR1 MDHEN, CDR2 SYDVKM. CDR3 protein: CASIGSLQETQYF. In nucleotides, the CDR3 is TGTGCCAGCATAGGGTCCCTCCAAGAGACCCAGTACTTC.

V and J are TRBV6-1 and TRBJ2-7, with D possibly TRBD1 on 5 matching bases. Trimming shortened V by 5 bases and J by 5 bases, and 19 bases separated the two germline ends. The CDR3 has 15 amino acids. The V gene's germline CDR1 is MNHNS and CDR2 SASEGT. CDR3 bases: TGTGCCAGCAGTCCCAATGACGCAGGGCTACACGAGCAGTACTTC. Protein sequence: CASSPNDAGLHEQYF.

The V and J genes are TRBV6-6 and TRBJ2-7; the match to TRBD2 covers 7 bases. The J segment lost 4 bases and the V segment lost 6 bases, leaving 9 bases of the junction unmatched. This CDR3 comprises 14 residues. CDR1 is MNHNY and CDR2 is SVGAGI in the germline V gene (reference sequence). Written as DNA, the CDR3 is TGTGCCAGCAGCGTCTCTGGCGGGAGATACGAGCAGTACTTC. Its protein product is CASSVSGGRYEQYF.

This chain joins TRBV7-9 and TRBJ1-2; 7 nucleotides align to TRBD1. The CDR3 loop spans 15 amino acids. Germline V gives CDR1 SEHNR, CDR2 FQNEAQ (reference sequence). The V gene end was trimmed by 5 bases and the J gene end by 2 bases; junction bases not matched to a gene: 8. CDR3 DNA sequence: TGTGCCAGCAGCCGAGGGACAGATAGCAACTATGGCTACACCTTC. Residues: CASSRGTDSNYGYTF.

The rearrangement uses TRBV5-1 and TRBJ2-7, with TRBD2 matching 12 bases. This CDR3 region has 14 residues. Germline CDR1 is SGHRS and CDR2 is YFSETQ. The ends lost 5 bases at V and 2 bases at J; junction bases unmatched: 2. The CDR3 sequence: CASRWTSGAYEQYF. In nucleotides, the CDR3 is TGCGCCAGCAGATGGACTAGCGGGGCCTACGAGCAGTACTTC.

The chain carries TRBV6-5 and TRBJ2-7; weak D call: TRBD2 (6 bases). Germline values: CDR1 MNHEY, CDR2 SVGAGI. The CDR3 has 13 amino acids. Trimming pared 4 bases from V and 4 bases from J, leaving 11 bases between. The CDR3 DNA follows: TGTGCCAGCAGTTCCACGGGAGCGTACGAGCAGTACTTC. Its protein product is CASSSTGAYEQYF.

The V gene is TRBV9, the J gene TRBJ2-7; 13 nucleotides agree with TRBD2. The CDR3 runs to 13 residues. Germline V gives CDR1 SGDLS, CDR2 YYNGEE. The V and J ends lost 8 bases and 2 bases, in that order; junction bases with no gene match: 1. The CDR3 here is CASGTSGTYEQYF. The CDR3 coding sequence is TGTGCCAGTGGGACTAGCGGGACCTACGAGCAGTACTTC.

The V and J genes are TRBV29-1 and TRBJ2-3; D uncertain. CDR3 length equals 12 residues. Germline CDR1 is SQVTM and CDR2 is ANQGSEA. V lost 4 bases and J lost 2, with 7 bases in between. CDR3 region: CSVGGATDTQYF. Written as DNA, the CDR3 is TGCAGCGTTGGAGGAGCCACAGATACGCAGTATTTT.

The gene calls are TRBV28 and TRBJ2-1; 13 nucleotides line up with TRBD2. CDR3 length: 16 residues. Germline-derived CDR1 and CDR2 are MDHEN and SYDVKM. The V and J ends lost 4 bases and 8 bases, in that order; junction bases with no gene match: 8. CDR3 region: CASSYLRLAGGYEQFF. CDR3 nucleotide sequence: TGTGCCAGCAGTTATCTTAGACTAGCGGGAGGTTATGAGCAGTTCTTC.

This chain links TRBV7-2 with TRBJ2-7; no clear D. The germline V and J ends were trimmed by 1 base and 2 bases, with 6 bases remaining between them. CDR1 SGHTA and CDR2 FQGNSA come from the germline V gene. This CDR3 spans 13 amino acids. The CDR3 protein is CASSLGLAYEQYF. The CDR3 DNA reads TGTGCCAGCAGCTTAGGCCTAGCCTACGAGCAGTACTTC.

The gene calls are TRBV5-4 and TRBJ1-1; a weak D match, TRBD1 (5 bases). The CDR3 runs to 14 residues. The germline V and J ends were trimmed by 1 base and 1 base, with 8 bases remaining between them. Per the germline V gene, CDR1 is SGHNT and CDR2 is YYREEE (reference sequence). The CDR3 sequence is CASSLQGGNTEAFF. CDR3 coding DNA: TGTGCCAGCAGCTTGCAGGGTGGGAACACTGAAGCTTTCTTT.

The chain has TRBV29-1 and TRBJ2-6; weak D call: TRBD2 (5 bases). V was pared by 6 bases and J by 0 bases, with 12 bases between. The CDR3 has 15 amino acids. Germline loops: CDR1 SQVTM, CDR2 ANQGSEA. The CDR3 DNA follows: TGCAGCGTGGGGAGTGATTCCTCTGGGGCCAACGTCCTGACTTTC. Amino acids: CSVGSDSSGANVLTF.

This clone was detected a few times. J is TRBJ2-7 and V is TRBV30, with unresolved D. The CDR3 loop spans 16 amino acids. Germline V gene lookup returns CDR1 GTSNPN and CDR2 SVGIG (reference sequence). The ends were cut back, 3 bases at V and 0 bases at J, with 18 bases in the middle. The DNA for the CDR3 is TGTGCCTGGAGCGTCAAAGTTAAACCGGGCTCCTACGAGCAGTACTTC. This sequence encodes CAWSVKVKPGSYEQYF.

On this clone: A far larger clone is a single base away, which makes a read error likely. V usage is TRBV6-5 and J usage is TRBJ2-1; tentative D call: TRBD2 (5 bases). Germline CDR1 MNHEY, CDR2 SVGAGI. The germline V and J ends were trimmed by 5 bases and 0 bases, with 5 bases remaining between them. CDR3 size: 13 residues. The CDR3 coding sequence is TGTGCCAGCAGTGGGAGCTCCTACAATGAGCAGTTCTTC. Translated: CASSGSSYNEQFF.

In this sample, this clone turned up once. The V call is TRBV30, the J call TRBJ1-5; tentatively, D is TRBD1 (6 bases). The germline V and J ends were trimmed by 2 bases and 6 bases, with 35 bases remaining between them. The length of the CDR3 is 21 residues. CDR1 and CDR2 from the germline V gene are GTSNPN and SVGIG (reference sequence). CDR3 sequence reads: CAWSTNESRPPGHLRGQPQHF. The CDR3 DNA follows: TGTGCCTGGAGTACAAATGAGTCCCGACCGCCGGGACACCTGAGGGGTCAGCCCCAGCATTTT.

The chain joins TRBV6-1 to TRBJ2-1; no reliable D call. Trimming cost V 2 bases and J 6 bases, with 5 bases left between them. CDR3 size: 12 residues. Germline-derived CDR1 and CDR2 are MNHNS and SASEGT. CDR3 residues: CASSENFNEQFF. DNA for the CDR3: TGTGCCAGCAGTGAAAATTTCAATGAGCAGTTCTTC.

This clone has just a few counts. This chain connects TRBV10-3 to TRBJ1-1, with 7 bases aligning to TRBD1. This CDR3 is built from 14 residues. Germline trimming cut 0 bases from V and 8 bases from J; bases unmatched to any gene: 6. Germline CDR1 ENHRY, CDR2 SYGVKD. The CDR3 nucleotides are TGTGCCATCAGTGAGTCGGCAGGGGGAGTAGAAGCTTTCTTT. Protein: CAISESAGGVEAFF.

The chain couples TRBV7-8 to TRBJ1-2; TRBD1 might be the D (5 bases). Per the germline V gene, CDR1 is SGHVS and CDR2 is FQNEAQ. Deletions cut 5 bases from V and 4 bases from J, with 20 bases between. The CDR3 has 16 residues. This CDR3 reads CASSLTLGPNFYGYTF. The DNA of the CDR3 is TGTGCCAGCAGCCTTACGTTGGGACCTAACTTCTATGGCTACACCTTC. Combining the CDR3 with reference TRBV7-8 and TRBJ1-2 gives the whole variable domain GAGVSQSPRYKVAKRGQDVALRCDPISGHVSLFWYQQALGQGPEFLTYFQNEAQLDKSGLPSDRFFAERPEGSVSTLKIQRTQQEDSAVYLCASSLTLGPNFYGYTFGSGTRLTVV.

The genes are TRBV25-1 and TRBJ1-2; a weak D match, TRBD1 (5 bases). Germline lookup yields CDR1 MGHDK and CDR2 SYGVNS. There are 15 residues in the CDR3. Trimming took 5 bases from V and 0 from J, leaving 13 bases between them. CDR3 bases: TGTGCCAGCAGTAGTGGGGCAGGATCTAACTATGGCTACACCTTC. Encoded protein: CASSSGAGSNYGYTF.

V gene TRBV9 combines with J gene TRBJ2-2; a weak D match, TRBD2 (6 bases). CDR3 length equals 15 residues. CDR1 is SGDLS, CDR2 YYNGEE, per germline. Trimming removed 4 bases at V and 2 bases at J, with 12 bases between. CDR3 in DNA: TGTGCCAGCAGCTTACTAGCCGCAAACACCGGGGAGCTGTTTTTT. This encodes CASSLLAANTGELFF. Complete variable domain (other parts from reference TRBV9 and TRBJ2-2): DSGVTQTPKHLITATGQRVTLRCSPRSGDLSVYWYQQSLDQGLQFLIQYYNGEERAKGNILERFSAQQFPDLHSELNLSSLELGDSALYFCASSLLAANTGELFFGEGSRLTVL.

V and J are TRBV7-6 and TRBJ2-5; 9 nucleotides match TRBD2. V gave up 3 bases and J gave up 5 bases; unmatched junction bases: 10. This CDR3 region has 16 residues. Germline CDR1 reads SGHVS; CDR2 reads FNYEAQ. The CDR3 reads CASSFYSAGGSETQYF. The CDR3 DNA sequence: TGTGCCAGCAGCTTTTACTCAGCGGGAGGTTCGGAGACCCAGTACTTC.

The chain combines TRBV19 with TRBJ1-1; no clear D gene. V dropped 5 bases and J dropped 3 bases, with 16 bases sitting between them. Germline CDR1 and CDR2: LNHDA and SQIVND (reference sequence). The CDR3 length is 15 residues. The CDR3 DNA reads TGTGCCAGTAGTCCCCGGACTGTCCTGGACACTGAAGCTTTCTTT. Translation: CASSPRTVLDTEAFF.

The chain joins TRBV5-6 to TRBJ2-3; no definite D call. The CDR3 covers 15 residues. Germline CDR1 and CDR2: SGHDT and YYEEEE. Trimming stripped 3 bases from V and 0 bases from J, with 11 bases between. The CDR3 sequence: CASSSSALSTDTQYF. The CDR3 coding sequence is TGTGCCAGCAGCTCCTCGGCCCTAAGCACAGATACGCAGTATTTT.